This T cell receptor beta chain appears in the sequencing data of a study of early T cells in non-severe SARS-CoV-2 infection. Study observations and caveats: VDJdb-based matching was biased toward anti-spike CD8 responses and missed private and CD4 specificities.

Trimming at V came to 4 bases and at J to 0 bases, leaving 10 bases not matched to a gene. CDR1 is LGHNA, CDR2 YNFKEQ, per germline. The CDR3 covers 17 residues. This clonotype was observed many times. What it binds is unknown. Unique molecular identifier tags were affixed to discrete cDNA molecules. TCRdb re-analysed the 5' RACE reads in MiXCR, keeping a single row per CDR3 protein. Here the sample spans 55,000 to 65,000 distinct CDR3 sequences, approximately 11% being singletons. This receptor was identified in an adult who was a healthcare worker with PCR-confirmed SARS-CoV-2 infection or an uninfected control (not recorded which). The sequenced material came from whole blood. The chain joins TRBV4-2 to TRBJ2-3; 7 bases agree with TRBD1. The CDR3 reads CASSPKSEGASTDTQYF. The CDR3 DNA follows: TGTGCCAGCAGCCCGAAATCCGAGGGGGCGAGCACAGATACGCAGTATTTT.